This T cell receptor beta chain is from a study of T cells in localized non-small cell lung cancer (dated by TCRdb to 2020 to 2021). Background for the entire study: T cell repertoires of about 230 early-stage NSCLC patients were analyzed, with tumors being compared against uninvolved tumor-adjacent lungs. The cohort was made up of about 240 treatment-naive NSCLC patients whose localized lung tumors had been resected. The mean age of the NSCLC patients was about 67 years, with 120 to 150 men and around 110 women. On the study overall, not on this receptor specifically: Uninvolved tumor-adjacent lung showed the highest T cell clonality, higher than tumor, which suggests more focused antigenic responses in the uninvolved tumor-adjacent lung. Longer overall survival was associated with higher blood T cell density, whereas shorter survival was associated with higher adjacent-lung clonality. Of the top 100 tumor clones, a median of around 57 were detected in paired uninvolved adjacent lung; 28 were also among that lung's top 100. Since the design was exploratory, TCR variables were selected using unadjusted p-values with no false-discovery rate correction. Because multi-region tumor sequencing was not done, intratumor heterogeneity could not be ruled out.

About this clone: Its antigen is currently not known. The input lacks base qualities; no much larger clone sits a single base away.

At diagnosis, peripheral blood, uninvolved tumor-adjacent lung and tumor were collected and were preserved as a mix of fresh-frozen and FFPE material. For TCR repertoire profiling, the blood samples were analyzed as peripheral blood mononuclear cells. CDR1 MDHEN and CDR2 SYDVKM were looked up in the germline V gene. Between the V and J ends, shortened by 3 bases and 8 bases respectively, the junction contains 5 bases. From cysteine to phenylalanine, the CDR3 is 11 amino acids long. Only the CDR3 portion is preserved as DNA: 33 bases, with reading frame beginning at the first base. The immunoSEQ Assay was used to sequence TCR beta CDR3 regions from DNA. Concerning the study's data processing: To compute T cell density, TCR beta template counts were normalized to usable DNA, which was estimated by amplifying housekeeping genes. Richness was estimated with the preseqR package, extrapolating to 400,000 templates for PBMC samples and 120,000 templates for tissue samples. Clonality was taken to be one minus Pielou's evenness. Tissue-enriched TCRs were identified by differential abundance testing using productive amino-acid clonotypes, minimum total count 5 and alpha 0.1. The Jaccard Index and the Morisita Overlap Index were used to measure repertoire overlap between compartments. GLIPH grouped TCR beta CDR3s together with public tetramer-defined viral CDR3s, and a viral motif had to include at least three viral sequences and also show V-gene enrichment. TCRdb took over this immuneACCESS table, retaining in-frame rearrangements with V and J assigned. Such tables are incomplete; in checked studies, under half of the missing clones stem from an unresolved V gene, and the remainder is unexplained. From that table come the V and J calls and clone size; the DNA was used to work out D and trimming. Here the sample has 20,000 to 25,000 clones; about 88% occur a single time. The top ten clones comprise 2% to 3% of the sample.

Recombination linked TRBV28 to TRBJ2-1, with the D gene not clear enough to name. The starting material was peripheral blood, obtained before any cancer treatment. The TCR originated in a man aged 40 to 70 with stage I lung adenocarcinoma. This receptor has the CDR3 CASSLIYEQFF. The DNA sequence is given as TGTGCCAGCAGTTTGATTTATGAGCAGTTCTTC.